Presented here are 27 T cell receptor beta chains from one specimen sequenced in a study of T cell responses to AZD1222 COVID-19 vaccine. TCRdb's copy holds only in-frame clones and misses some; the assay was immunoSEQ multiplex PCR. The sample shows 200,000 or so clones, around 87% of them seen only once. Sequences were derived from peripheral blood, sampled on day 0 of MenACWY control vaccination. All receptors come from an adult in good health.

In DNA, the CDR3 is TGTGCCTGGGCAGGTTCTGATCAGCCCCAGCATTTT. It translates to CAWAGSDQPQHF. The chain employs TRBV30 and TRBJ1-5; unclear D gene. Germline CDR1 is GTSNPN and CDR2 is SVGIG (reference sequence). The CDR3 loop spans 12 amino acids. Trimming cost V 5 bases and J 5 bases, with 10 bases left between them.

This clone was seen a handful of times. The chain recombines TRBV28 with TRBJ1-2; 7 bases agree with TRBD1. V dropped 4 bases and J dropped 4; count of bases not matched to a gene: 6. CDR1 is MDHEN, CDR2 SYDVKM, per germline. The CDR3 sequence is 14 residues long. CDR3 sequence (DNA): TGTGCCAGCAGTTCCCCGACAGGGATCTATGGCTACACCTTC. Amino acids: CASSSPTGIYGYTF.

This chain links TRBV4-1 with TRBJ1-1, with a weak D call TRBD1 (5 bases). CDR3 length equals 14 residues. Trimming stripped 5 bases from V and 1 base from J, with 11 bases between. Germline lookup yields CDR1 MGHRA and CDR2 YSYEKL. The CDR3: CASSLHTGNTEAFF. The DNA of the CDR3 is TGCGCCAGCAGCTTACACACAGGGAACACTGAAGCTTTCTTT.

This chain uses TRBV9 with TRBJ2-1; D not certain. Trimming pared 2 bases from V and 3 bases from J, leaving 9 bases between. This CDR3 is 14 amino acids long. Germline V gives CDR1 SGDLS, CDR2 YYNGEE. The CDR3 bases are TGTGCCAGCAGCGTTAAGGACCGCTACAATGAGCAGTTCTTC. Its protein is CASSVKDRYNEQFF.

The rearrangement joins TRBV7-9 to TRBJ1-1, with D perhaps TRBD1 (5 bases). The CDR3 has 14 amino acids. Germline assignment: CDR1 SEHNR and CDR2 FQNEAQ (reference sequence). Trimming left V 5 bases short and J 4 bases short, with 14 bases between. The CDR3 sequence is CASSPPQGRTEAFF. DNA for the CDR3: TGTGCCAGCAGCCCCCCCCAGGGACGCACTGAAGCTTTCTTT.

V gene TRBV9 combines with J gene TRBJ1-1; D remains ambiguous. The V gene lost 0 bases and the J gene lost 1 base, with 7 bases spanning the gap. The CDR3 sequence is 14 residues long. Germline V gene sequence: CDR1 SGDLS, CDR2 YYNGEE. The CDR3 bases are TGTGCCAGCAGCGTAGCTCACACGAACACTGAAGCTTTCTTT. Its protein product is CASSVAHTNTEAFF.

The chain combines TRBV6-5 with TRBJ2-3, with D unresolved. The germline CDR1 and CDR2 sequences are MNHEY and SVGAGI. The germline V and J ends were trimmed by 5 bases and 4 bases, with 4 bases remaining between them. This CDR3 is 11 amino acids long. This chain's CDR3 is CASSTADTQYF. In nucleotides, the CDR3 is TGTGCCAGCAGTACAGCAGATACGCAGTATTTT.

About this clone: At the DNA level, this CDR3 is encoded by other sequences in the same sample as well. The chain recombines TRBV7-3 with TRBJ1-1, with D tentatively TRBD1 (5 bases). Trimming removed 4 bases at V and 4 bases at J, with 10 bases between. CDR3 size: 13 residues. Germline loops: CDR1 SGHTA, CDR2 FQGTGA. Written as DNA, the CDR3 is TGTGCCAGCAGCTCGTCTGGGGGCACTGAAGCTTTCTTT. This encodes CASSSSGGTEAFF.

This chain connects TRBV30 to TRBJ1-2; TRBD1 agrees at 9 bases. CDR3 length equals 15 residues. Germline V CDR1 and CDR2: GTSNPN, SVGIG (reference sequence). The V segment lost 3 bases and the J segment 5 bases; nucleotides outside the gene matches: 10. The CDR3 sequence: CAWRPTTGTGYGYTF. Written as DNA, the CDR3 is TGTGCCTGGAGGCCTACAACCGGGACAGGGTATGGCTACACCTTC.

This clone was counted only a few times. At one of its ends the junction is not consistent with the germline gene, which may arise from a read error. V and J are TRBV2 and TRBJ2-7, with no clear D. Germline V CDR1 and CDR2: SNHLY, FYNNEI. The CDR3 has 16 residues. DNA for the CDR3: TGTGCCAGCAGTCATAACCCACAAAAACCGAAAACGAACGCCTCATTC. Protein: CASSHNPQKPKTNASF.

The chain combines TRBV24-1 with TRBJ2-5, with D perhaps assigned TRBD1 or TRBD2 (5 bases each). This CDR3 comprises 13 residues. V gave up 0 bases and J gave up 4 bases, with 5 bases separating them. Germline values: CDR1 KGHDR, CDR2 SFDVKD. CDR3 in amino acids: CATSDLGGETQYF. CDR3 nucleotides: TGTGCCACCAGTGATTTGGGGGGAGAGACCCAGTACTTC.

J is TRBJ2-1 and V is TRBV28, with 8 bases identical to TRBD2. Germline trimming cut 2 bases from V and 2 bases from J; bases unmatched to any gene: 5. The CDR3 runs to 16 residues. The V gene's germline CDR1 is MDHEN and CDR2 SYDVKM. The CDR3 sequence is CASSLLASGPYNEQFF. The CDR3 bases are TGTGCCAGCAGTTTACTGGCTAGCGGGCCCTACAATGAGCAGTTCTTC.

This chain connects TRBV27 to TRBJ2-1; the match to TRBD2 covers 12 bases. The CDR3 is 17 residues long. Losses at the gene ends were 7 bases for V and 4 bases for J; bases not matched to a gene: 11. Germline CDR1 reads MNHEY; CDR2 reads SMNVEV (reference sequence). For the CDR3, the DNA is TGTGCCAGCATAATTCTGACTAGCGGGAGATTATACAATGAGCAGTTCTTC. It is translated as CASIILTSGRLYNEQFF.

The gene calls are TRBV3-1 (or the pseudogene TRBV3-2) and TRBJ2-7; 9 nucleotides line up with TRBD2. The germline gives CDR1 LGHDT, CDR2 YNNKEL (reference sequence). This CDR3 contains 18 residues. The trim removed 5 bases at V and 5 bases at J, leaving 19 bases unmatched. CDR3 sequence (DNA): TGTGCCAGCAGCGCCAAGGAGGGGAAAGCGGGGGGCCCCCACGAGCAGTACTTC. Translating gives CASSAKEGKAGGPHEQYF.

This chain uses TRBV7-3 with TRBJ2-5; D might be TRBD2 (7 bases). The germline V gene has CDR1 SGHTA and CDR2 FQGTGA. Trimming pared 3 bases from V and 5 bases from J, leaving 10 bases between. The length of the CDR3 is 13 residues. The CDR3 DNA sequence: TGTGCCAGCAGCTTGAGGGGGGGGGAGACCCAGTACTTC. The encoded protein is CASSLRGGETQYF.

V and J are TRBV27 and TRBJ2-7, with a weak D call TRBD1 (6 bases). V was shortened by 5 bases and J by 2 bases, with 25 bases between the two germline ends. The CDR3 sequence is 18 residues long. Looked up from germline, CDR1 is MNHEY and CDR2 is SMNVEV (reference sequence). The CDR3 nucleotides are TGTGCCAGCAGTCTGCCACCCCTTACCGGGACAAGAGCCTACGAGCAGTACTTC. This sequence encodes CASSLPPLTGTRAYEQYF.

For the CDR3, the DNA is TGTGCCAGCAGCTTAGATTGGGGAGAAAACACCGGGGAGCTGTTTTTT. As protein: CASSLDWGENTGELFF. This sequence joins TRBV7-7 and TRBJ2-2, with D maybe TRBD2 (5 bases). The CDR3 totals 16 residues. CDR1 is SSHAT and CDR2 is FNYEAQ in the germline V gene (reference sequence). V was trimmed by 1 base and J by 2 bases, leaving 11 bases between them.

The chain is built from TRBV7-2 and TRBJ1-1; D gene ambiguous. The V gene lost 2 bases and the J gene lost 0 bases, with 7 bases spanning the gap. Germline CDR1 is SGHTA and CDR2 is FQGNSA. This CDR3 comprises 14 residues. CDR3 DNA sequence: TGTGCCAGCAGCTTAACCCTGCTGAACACTGAAGCTTTCTTT. Amino acids: CASSLTLLNTEAFF.

The chain links TRBV27 to TRBJ2-5; TRBD1 matches at 8 bases. J gave up 2 bases and V 8 bases, and 4 bases lay outside the gene matches. Germline CDR1 reads MNHEY; CDR2 reads SMNVEV (reference sequence). This CDR3 is 13 amino acids long. The CDR3 bases are TGTGCCAGCGGCTGGGACAGGCAAGAGACCCAGTACTTC. Translation gives CASGWDRQETQYF.

This chain connects TRBV9 to TRBJ2-2; 13 bases map to TRBD2. The CDR3 sequence is 16 residues long. Per the germline V gene, CDR1 is SGDLS and CDR2 is YYNGEE. The ends lost 4 bases at V and 6 bases at J; junction bases unmatched: 6. CDR3 amino acids: CASSSPLAGGSGELFF. The CDR3 DNA reads TGTGCCAGCAGCAGCCCACTAGCGGGAGGGTCCGGGGAGCTGTTTTTT.

The chain uses TRBV12-3 or TRBV12-4 and TRBJ1-4, with D maybe TRBD1 (5 bases). The V gene lost 8 bases and the J gene lost 11 bases, with 15 bases spanning the gap. The CDR3 totals 12 residues. DNA of the CDR3: TGTGCCAGCTCCGGGACCTACCCGAAACTGTTTTTT. It yields the protein CASSGTYPKLFF.

This chain joins TRBV5-1 and TRBJ2-7; D is unresolved. The CDR3 is 13 amino acids. With 0 bases removed from V and 3 bases from J, the gap between germline ends came to 7 bases. Germline CDR1 and CDR2: SGHRS and YFSETQ. CDR3 DNA sequence: TGCGCCAGCAGCTTGGCCGGCAGCTACGAGCAGTACTTC. This encodes CASSLAGSYEQYF.

V is TRBV3-1 (or the pseudogene TRBV3-2) and J is TRBJ2-2; D is ambiguous. The CDR3 spans 17 residues. V lost 2 bases to trimming and J lost 3 bases, with 16 bases between them. The germline V gene encodes CDR1 LGHDT and CDR2 YNNKEL (reference sequence). CDR3 nucleotide sequence: TGTGCCAGCAGCCAACAGAGCGTTCTAAGTCACACCGGGGAGCTGTTTTTT. Protein: CASSQQSVLSHTGELFF.

Notes on this clone: Other DNA sequences within the sample encode an identical CDR3. The V gene is TRBV5-1, the J gene TRBJ2-2; no firm D call. The germline V and J ends were trimmed by 0 bases and 1 base, with 4 bases remaining between them. The CDR3 is 14 amino acids. The germline V gene has CDR1 SGHRS and CDR2 YFSETQ. The CDR3: CASSLGGNTGELFF. CDR3 nucleotide sequence: TGCGCCAGCAGCTTGGGAGGGAACACCGGGGAGCTGTTTTTT.

Written as DNA, the CDR3 is TGTGCCAGCAGTGAGCGCGCGATGGGCGGACGTAATGAAAAACTGTTTTTT. It yields the protein CASSERAMGGRNEKLFF. The rearrangement joins TRBV28 to TRBJ1-4; D call uncertain. The CDR3 spans 17 residues. Trimming removed 5 bases at V and 4 bases at J, with 20 bases between. The V gene's germline CDR1 is MDHEN and CDR2 SYDVKM. The full variable domain, with the rest looked up from reference TRBV28 and TRBJ1-4, is DVKVTQSSRYLVKRTGEKVFLECVQDMDHENMFWYRQDPGLGLRLIYFSYDVKMKEKGDIPEGYSVSREKKERFSLILESASTNQTSMYLCASSERAMGGRNEKLFFGSGTQLSVL.

The genes are TRBV3-1 (or the pseudogene TRBV3-2) and TRBJ1-3; D not certain. V shed 3 bases and J shed 0 bases, with 3 bases lying between them. The CDR3 sequence is 13 residues long. CDR1 is LGHDT, CDR2 YNNKEL, per germline (reference sequence). CDR3 DNA: TGTGCCAGCAGCCAGAGCTCTGGAAACACCATATATTTT. Its translation: CASSQSSGNTIYF.

The table lists this clone with a count of one. This rearrangement joins TRBV18 to TRBJ1-4; D unresolved. CDR1 and CDR2 (germline): KGHSH, LQKENI. Trimming cost V 0 bases and J 7 bases, with 6 bases left between them. This CDR3 is 13 amino acids long. The CDR3 DNA follows: TGTGCCAGCTCACCACCTATGTCTGAAAAACTGTTTTTT. Translated: CASSPPMSEKLFF.